The T cell receptor (beta chain) described here comes from a study of CD8+ T cells in alopecia areata. This clone was seen a handful of times. Its target is not known. The CDR3 contains 15 residues. V was trimmed by 2 bases and J by 0 bases, leaving 5 bases between them. CDR1 is MNHEY and CDR2 is SVGAGI in the germline V gene. Study-wide results and limits: Especially in alopecia totalis/universalis, lesional scalp showed greater clonality than normal scalp did. Sharing of TCRs across patients appeared less clear than in mice, possibly for HLA-related reasons.

Lesional scalp tissue (obtained by punch biopsy) and peripheral blood were collected from alopecia areata patients. Sorting of CD4+ and CD8+ T cells was performed on PBMCs. Extracted RNA was reverse transcribed into cDNA, the sequencing template. Measured with immunoSEQ multiplex PCR; TCRdb has only the in-frame clones, and not every one. The data contain some 120,000 clones, about 50% of them seen just once; the ten biggest clones take up 10% to 13%. Sequencing was done on a sample of NKG2D-low CD8+ T cells sorted from blood. The rearrangement uses TRBV6-5 and TRBJ2-6; D is perhaps TRBD2 (5 bases). The receptor was isolated from a human donor with alopecia areata. For the CDR3, the DNA is TGTGCCAGCAGTTACGAGGGCTCTGGGGCCAACGTCCTGACTTTC. Its protein is CASSYEGSGANVLTF.